This TCR beta chain was sequenced for a study of beta chain features in type 1 diabetes. Notes on the study in general: Across all four CD4+ subsets, people with type 1 diabetes showed modestly shorter TCRB CDR3s.

Every bit of the isolated RNA underwent reverse transcription, so sequencing read expressed TCRB transcripts. Repertoires were generated with immunoSEQ multiplex PCR, while TCRdb's copy carries only in-frame clones and drops some. The sample gives more than 300,000 clones, 8.5% to 10% of which show up once; about 0.64% is in the top ten. This CDR3 has 16 residues. The germline V gene has CDR1 LGHNA and CDR2 YNFKEQ. The germline V and J ends were trimmed by 4 bases and 4 bases, with 17 bases remaining between them. In regard to this clone: Its target is not known.

This receptor was obtained from a man in his thirties or forties with type 1 diabetes. The chain combines TRBV4-2 with TRBJ1-3; perhaps TRBD1 as D (5 bases). Source material: central memory CD4+ T cells from blood. The CDR3 region has the DNA TGTGCCAGCAGCCGGTCGACCGGGACGCAAGGAAACACCATATATTTT. Its protein product is CASSRSTGTQGNTIYF.